This is a list of T cell receptor beta chains from one sample in a study of Graves' ophthalmopathy and Graves' hyperthyroidism. TCRdb passed the multiplex PCR reads through MiXCR, listing each CDR3 protein once. The table records more than 1,000,000 distinct CDR3 sequences, 35% to 40% of them present only once. The sample consisted of peripheral blood or thyroid tissue (not recorded which). Receptors originate from an adult man with Graves' hyperthyroidism. Both conserved end residues are part of each CDR3. A D gene is named only where the DNA matches it firmly. Clone size, where shown, is once, few, many, or a class for clones that have expanded.

TRBV20-1	TRBJ2-5	many	.	CSARASGETQYF	TGCAGTGCTAGAGCCTCCGGGGAGACCCAGTACTTC
TRBV5-4	TRBJ2-5	many	.	CASSLDPTGSEETQYF	TGTGCCAGCAGCTTGGACCCGACAGGTAGCGAAGAGACCCAGTACTTC
TRBV29-1	TRBJ1-1	once	.	CSVVGISEAFF	TGCAGCGTTGTCGGGATCTCTGAAGCTTTCTTT
TRBV3-1	TRBJ2-7	.	.	CASSRANSYEKYF	TGTGCCAGCAGCAGGGCTAACTCCTACGAGAAGTACTTC
TRBV7-2	TRBJ1-2	many	.	CATSPAGRDYGYTF	TGTGCTACGTCTCCGGCGGGGCGAGACTATGGCTACACCTTC
TRBV10-3	TRBJ1-5	.	TRBD1	CAISAAGGNQPQHF	TGTGCCATCAGTGCGGCAGGGGGAAATCAGCCCCAGCATTTT
TRBV29-1	TRBJ1-2	.	.	CSVQGGGSFGAGGYTF	TGCAGCGTCCAAGGAGGTGGGAGTTTTGGGGCCGGGGGCTACACCTTC
TRBV7-3	TRBJ2-5	few	.	CASSGRRGRVETQYF	TGTGCCAGCAGCGGGCGGAGAGGGCGTGTAGAGACCCAGTACTTC
TRBV12-3/TRBV12-4	TRBJ1-5	many	.	CASSLGGQHSNQPQHF	TGTGCCAGCAGTTTAGGTGGCCAACATAGCAATCAGCCCCAGCATTTT
TRBV5-1	TRBJ1-1	.	.	CASSLFGTGPTEAFF	TGCGCCAGCAGCTTGTTCGGGACCGGACCCACTGAAGCTTTCTTT
TRBV4-1	TRBJ2-7	.	.	CASSRVIGPASYEQYF	TGCGCCAGCAGCCGCGTTATTGGACCGGCCTCCTACGAGCAGTACTTC